This T cell receptor (beta chain) emerged from a study of blood T cell repertoires in COVID-19. Per germline, CDR1 DFQATT and CDR2 SNEGSKA (reference sequence). This CDR3 has 13 amino acids. Trimming removed 3 bases from V and 0 bases from J; junction bases left unmatched: 2. The authors' processing: For nucleated cells, counts were estimated from reference gene primer amplification. The protocol was immunoSEQ multiplex PCR, while the TCRdb copy is restricted to in-frame clones and leaves out a portion. V and J calls and clone size follow that table, whereas D and trimming were derived from the DNA. The table lists roughly 350,000 clones, more than 75% of them singletons. A few counts support this clone. Seattle researchers signed up patients amid active infection and tracked them longitudinally.

The TCR was taken from a woman in her twenties or thirties with COVID-19, enrolled during active disease. The sequencing input was peripheral blood. The V and J genes are TRBV20-1 and TRBJ2-7, with 7 positions matching TRBD1. Here the CDR3 reads CSASGDSSYEQYF. The CDR3 nucleotides are TGCAGTGCTAGTGGGGACAGCTCCTACGAGCAGTACTTC.